The 13 T cell receptor beta chains in this list originate from one sample, sequenced in a study of blood T cell repertoires in COVID-19. Using immunoSEQ multiplex PCR, the repertoire was profiled, and TCRdb retains in-frame clones only, with some absent. The table has roughly 190,000 clones, approximately 89% seen once. The sample consisted of PBMCs or T cells enriched from blood (not recorded which). Every receptor here comes from a woman between 18 and 29 years old who had recovered from COVID-19.

The chain joins TRBV28 to TRBJ2-7; D is ambiguous. The CDR3 runs to 13 residues. Trimming took off 9 bases at V and 0 bases at J, with 12 bases between the two ends. Germline V gives CDR1 MDHEN, CDR2 SYDVKM. CDR3 protein: CASGFRPSYEQYF. In DNA form, the CDR3 reads TGTGCCAGTGGATTCAGGCCCTCCTACGAGCAGTACTTC.

This clone was recorded only once. The chain combines TRBV30 with TRBJ1-6, with a tentative D call TRBD1 (5 bases). The CDR3 sequence is 13 residues long. CDR1 GTSNPN and CDR2 SVGIG come from the germline V gene (reference sequence). The V gene lost 7 bases and the J gene lost 4 bases, with 11 bases spanning the gap. CDR3 nucleotides: TGTGCCTACAGGACACCTTATAATTCACCCCTCCACTTT. Translated, it gives CAYRTPYNSPLHF.

This sequence joins TRBV9 and TRBJ2-2, with D possibly being TRBD1 (6 bases). The CDR3 spans 16 residues. CDR1 and CDR2 from the germline V gene are SGDLS and YYNGEE. The ends were cut back, 1 base at V and 0 bases at J, with 10 bases in the middle. The CDR3 DNA sequence: TGTGCCAGCAGCGTACGGGACATCGCGAACACCGGGGAGCTGTTTTTT. Protein: CASSVRDIANTGELFF.

CDR3 nucleotide sequence: TGTGCCAGCAGCCAAGACTTGGGGGGAGTGACCCAGTACTTC. Translation: CASSQDLGGVTQYF. The V call is TRBV3-1 (or the pseudogene TRBV3-2), the J call TRBJ2-5, with a weak D call TRBD2 (6 bases). The CDR3 has 14 amino acids. CDR1 is LGHDT and CDR2 is YNNKEL in the germline V gene (reference sequence). The germline V and J ends were trimmed by 0 bases and 7 bases, with 12 bases remaining between them.

V gene TRBV4-2 combines with J gene TRBJ2-3; 8 positions match TRBD2. This CDR3 comprises 16 residues. The germline V gene has CDR1 LGHNA and CDR2 YNFKEQ. Trimming took 3 bases from V and 1 from J; bases not matched to a gene: 6. CDR3 in amino acids: CASSHHETSGTDTQYF. CDR3 coding DNA: TGTGCCAGCAGCCACCACGAGACTAGCGGCACAGATACGCAGTATTTT.

This rearrangement joins TRBV7-2 to TRBJ2-7; D is perhaps TRBD1 (6 bases). CDR1 SGHTA and CDR2 FQGNSA come from the germline V gene. The CDR3 is 14 residues long. V lost 7 bases, J lost 2 bases, and 15 bases lay in between. The CDR3 nucleotides read TGTGCCAGCACCCTCCGGGGACACACCTACGAGCAGTACTTC. The encoded protein is CASTLRGHTYEQYF. The full variable domain, in which reference TRBV7-2 and TRBJ2-7 provide the parts outside the CDR3, is GAGVSQSPSNKVTEKGKDVELRCDPISGHTALYWYRQSLGQGLEFLIYFQGNSAPDKSGLPSDRFSAERTGGSVSTLTIQRTQQEDSAVYLCASTLRGHTYEQYFGPGTRLTVT.

The rearrangement joins TRBV4-1 to TRBJ2-7, with D tentatively TRBD2 (6 bases). V gave up 5 bases and J gave up 2 bases, with 13 bases separating them. Germline V gene data show CDR1 as MGHRA and CDR2 as YSYEKL. This CDR3 spans 14 amino acids. CDR3 nucleotide sequence: TGCGCCAGCAGCAGGGCCGGGACTCCCTACGAGCAGTACTTC. Its translation is CASSRAGTPYEQYF.

The V call is TRBV5-4, the J call TRBJ2-5; D gene unclear. Germline CDR1 and CDR2: SGHNT and YYREEE (reference sequence). Trimming removed 0 bases from V and 4 bases from J, with 13 bases in between. The CDR3 consists of 15 residues. The CDR3 coding sequence is TGTGCCAGCAGCTTGGGGAGTAACCAGATAGAGACCCAGTACTTC. The encoded protein is CASSLGSNQIETQYF.

This chain joins TRBV4-1 and TRBJ1-6; no clear D gene. With 0 bases removed from V and 9 bases from J, the gap between germline ends came to 6 bases. Per the germline V gene, CDR1 is MGHRA and CDR2 is YSYEKL. The CDR3 has 13 residues. CDR3 nucleotides: TGCGCCAGCAGCCAAGATCCGGTTTCACCCCTCCACTTT. This translates into CASSQDPVSPLHF.

This chain uses TRBV5-1 with TRBJ2-7; D is possibly TRBD1 (6 bases). Trimming removed 0 bases at V and 5 bases at J, with 18 bases between. The CDR3 sequence is 16 residues long. From germline, CDR1 is SGHRS and CDR2 YFSETQ. The CDR3 sequence: CASSLARRTGSDEQYF. In DNA form, the CDR3 reads TGCGCCAGCAGCTTGGCAAGGAGAACAGGGTCCGACGAGCAGTACTTC.

The chain combines TRBV2 with TRBJ1-6; weak D call: TRBD1 (5 bases). Trimming pared 7 bases from V and 5 bases from J, leaving 9 bases between. From germline, CDR1 is SNHLY and CDR2 FYNNEI. This CDR3 region has 13 residues. This chain's CDR3 is CASKTENNSPLHF. The CDR3 nucleotides are TGTGCCAGCAAGACAGAAAATAATTCACCCCTCCACTTT.

This CDR3 is CATIRNEGNTIYF. In DNA form, the CDR3 reads TGTGCCACGATCAGGAATGAGGGAAACACCATATATTTT. V is TRBV19 and J is TRBJ1-3, with D unresolved. The CDR3 covers 13 residues. The V end lost 10 bases, the J end lost 4 bases, and 14 bases lay between the germline ends. The germline gives CDR1 LNHDA, CDR2 SQIVND (reference sequence).

The chain recombines TRBV28 with TRBJ2-5; TRBD1 might be the D (7 bases). The germline gives CDR1 MDHEN, CDR2 SYDVKM. The CDR3 totals 14 residues. V lost 6 bases and J lost 5, with 16 bases in between. CDR3 protein: CASSGGGNGETQYF. DNA for the CDR3: TGTGCCAGCAGCGGAGGGGGCAATGGGGAGACCCAGTACTTC.